This is a list of T cell receptor beta chains from one sample in a study of identifying expanded T cells in peripheral blood. Clones were read by immunoSEQ multiplex PCR, and TCRdb kept only the in-frame ones, dropping some. The sample lists tens of thousands of clones; about 85% were seen once. Sequenced sample: blood. These receptors came from a person between 18 and 70 years old in good health. The CDR3 runs from the conserved cysteine through the conserved F or W. D genes are given only for firm matches. Size is stated for part of the rows, as once, few or many counts, or as a class when the clone is expanded.

. | TRBJ2-6 | . | TRBV14 | TGTGCCAGCAGCCAAGGGACTCTTGGGGCCAACGTCCTGACTTTC | CASSQGTLGANVLTF
. | TRBJ1-1 | . | TRBV7-2 | TGTGCCAGCAGCTCCCAGGGGCCCGAAGCTTTCTTT | CASSSQGPEAFF
. | TRBJ2-3 | . | TRBV5-4 | TGTGCCAGCAGCTTGTATGAGGTCGGTTACTGGGGCACAGATACGCAGTATTTT | CASSLYEVGYWGTDTQYF
. | TRBJ1-1 | . | TRBV5-1 | TGCGCCAGCAGCTTGGCCGGTGAGAACACTGAAGCTTTCTTT | CASSLAGENTEAFF
few | TRBJ1-2 | . | TRBV2 | TGTGCCAGCAGTGCGGGACACGGCTATGGCTACACCTTC | CASSAGHGYGYTF
. | TRBJ1-2 | . | TRBV2 | TGTGCCAGCAGTGACGGACCGAGCTATGGCTACACCTTC | CASSDGPSYGYTF
few | TRBJ1-1 | . | TRBV6-5 | TGTGCCAGCAGTTACAATGAGAGGGCTGAAGCTTTCTTT | CASSYNERAEAFF
. | TRBJ2-1 | . | TRBV5-4 | TGTGCCAGCAGCCAAGCTACGGGGGCTGCTGGGGATGAGCAGTTCTTC | CASSQATGAAGDEQFF
. | TRBJ1-2 | . | TRBV18 | TGTGCCAGCTCACCATCATCGGAGCGGGACTATGGCTACACCTTC | CASSPSSERDYGYTF
. | TRBJ1-1 | . | TRBV10-2 | TGCGCCAGCCGACAAATTAGGGAATACACTGAAGCTTTCTTT | CASRQIREYTEAFF
once | TRBJ1-4 | . | TRBV7-9 | TGTGCCAGCAGCCTATTTTCAGGCGCAACTAATGAAAAACTGTTTTTT | CASSLFSGATNEKLFF
. | TRBJ2-2 | . | TRBV19 | TGTGCCAGTGGGACTTCAAGGTTTAACACCGGGGAGCTGTTTTTT | CASGTSRFNTGELFF
. | TRBJ2-7 | . | TRBV7-6 | TGTGCCAGCAGCCGCGGAGGGGGCGCATACGAGCAGTACTTC | CASSRGGGAYEQYF
. | TRBJ2-7 | . | TRBV2 | TGTGCCAGCAGGGCCTCGGGATCCTACGAGCAGTACTTC | CASRASGSYEQYF
once | TRBJ1-3 | . | TRBV19 | TGTGCCAGTAGTACCTACCGGGGGAACTCTGGAAACACCATATATTTT | CASSTYRGNSGNTIYF
once | TRBJ2-5 | TRBD2 | TRBV6-5 | TGTGCCAGCAGTTTCCGGGGGGATCAAGAGACCCAGTACTTC | CASSFRGDQETQYF
. | TRBJ1-2 | . | TRBV6-5 | TGTGCCAGCAGTTCGGGGACTATTAGCTATGGCTACACCTTC | CASSSGTISYGYTF
few | TRBJ1-2 | . | TRBV7-2 | TGTGCCAGCAGCCGCCCGGGGGCGAACTATGGCTACACCTTC | CASSRPGANYGYTF
. | TRBJ1-3 | TRBD1 | TRBV30 | TGTGCCTGTCATCGGGACAGGAGAGGTAACACCATATATTTT | CACHRDRRGNTIYF
. | TRBJ2-1 | TRBD1 | TRBV5-1 | TGCGCCAGCAGCTTGGTAGGGACAGGGGGCAGTCAGCCATACAATGAGCAGTTCTTC | CASSLVGTGGSQPYNEQFF